The rows below give T cell receptor beta chains drawn from one sample of a study of blood T cells in healthy people across ages. TCRdb fed the 5' RACE reads into MiXCR, producing one record per CDR3 protein. The profile shows about 1.7 million distinct CDR3 sequences, about 28% of them singletons. Sequencing was carried out using blood. Receptor source: a woman under 40 in good health. The CDR3 runs from the conserved cysteine through the conserved F or W. Fields, in order: J gene, D gene, clone size, V gene, CDR3 protein, CDR3 DNA. D genes are given only for firm matches. Only some rows state a clone size, as once, few, many or a class for expanded clones.

TRBJ2-1 NA many TRBV20-1 CSARGSLAPNEQFF TGCAGTGCTAGAGGGAGCCTAGCCCCCAATGAGCAGTTCTTC
TRBJ1-2 NA NA TRBV29-1 CSVDRVNYGYTF TGCAGCGTTGACCGGGTTAACTATGGCTACACCTTC
TRBJ2-7 NA NA TRBV20-1 CSVSRSLEQYF TGCAGTGTTAGCCGTAGTCTCGAGCAGTACTTC
TRBJ2-7 NA many TRBV12-3/TRBV12-4 CASSFRGSYEQYF TGTGCCAGCAGTTTCAGGGGATCTTACGAGCAGTACTTC
TRBJ2-1 NA few TRBV7-9 CASSAQGRYEQFF TGTGCCAGCTCGGCACAGGGTAGGTATGAGCAGTTCTTC
TRBJ1-2 NA many TRBV29-1 CSVDGSERGYGYTF TGCAGCGTTGATGGGTCGGAGCGGGGCTATGGCTACACCTTC
TRBJ2-3 TRBD2 few TRBV28 CASSLLLAGVPTDTQYF TGTGCCAGCAGTTTATTACTAGCGGGGGTTCCTACAGATACGCAGTATTTT
TRBJ2-6 NA few TRBV9 CASSLHNSGANVLTF TGTGCCAGCAGCCTTCATAACTCTGGGGCCAACGTCCTGACTTTC
TRBJ2-4 NA many TRBV20-1 CSARDAGLAKNIQYF TGCAGTGCTAGAGACGCAGGACTAGCCAAAAACATTCAGTACTTC
TRBJ2-7 NA once TRBV14 CASSGFRGRNEQYF TGTGCCAGCAGCGGATTCCGGGGGCGCAATGAGCAGTACTTC
TRBJ2-7 TRBD2 NA TRBV12-3/TRBV12-4 CASSILAGEQYF TGTGCCAGCAGTATACTAGCGGGTGAGCAGTACTTC
TRBJ2-5 TRBD1 NA TRBV5-1 CASRSNRGQETQYF TGCGCCAGCAGATCGAACAGGGGTCAAGAGACCCAGTACTTC
TRBJ2-7 TRBD1 NA TRBV3-1 CASSQGTGNYEQYF TGTGCCAGCAGCCAAGGGACAGGCAACTACGAGCAGTACTTC
TRBJ2-7 NA NA TRBV18 CASSPYRENHEQYF TGTGCCAGCTCACCCTACAGGGAAAACCACGAGCAGTACTTC
TRBJ2-1 TRBD2 NA TRBV6-6 CASSLGLAEVSGEQFF TGTGCCAGCAGTCTGGGACTAGCGGAAGTATCCGGTGAGCAGTTCTTC
TRBJ1-2 NA many TRBV12-3/TRBV12-4 CASSSQGLHNYGYTF TGTGCCAGCAGTTCCCAGGGGCTCCATAACTATGGCTACACCTTC
TRBJ2-7 NA few TRBV6-5 CASSYFPLGEQYF TGTGCCAGCAGTTACTTCCCACTGGGGGAGCAGTACTTC
TRBJ2-1 NA few TRBV6-5 CTSSFYSEQFF TGTACCAGCAGTTTCTATAGTGAGCAGTTCTTC
TRBJ1-2 NA few TRBV12-3/TRBV12-4 CASRLQGYGYTF TGTGCCAGCAGATTACAGGGATATGGCTACACCTTC
TRBJ2-7 NA once TRBV7-2 CAGSLERVSTYEQYF TGTGCCGGCAGCTTAGAGAGGGTTAGCACCTACGAGCAGTACTTC
TRBJ2-3 TRBD2 NA TRBV12-3/TRBV12-4 CASSLSGSSFDTQYF TGTGCCAGCAGTCTTAGCGGGAGTTCTTTTGATACGCAGTATTTT
TRBJ1-2 TRBD1 NA TRBV6-2/TRBV6-3 CASSYSSRTGWYYTF TGTGCCAGCAGTTACTCCTCCAGGACAGGGTGGTACTACACCTTC
TRBJ1-2 NA NA TRBV5-5 CASSLKSNSLGYGYTF TGTGCCAGCAGCTTGAAGTCGAACTCCCTGGGCTATGGCTACACCTTC
TRBJ2-4 TRBD1 NA TRBV12-3/TRBV12-4 CASSPSKDRKNIQYF TGTGCCAGCAGTCCCTCGAAGGACAGGAAAAACATTCAGTACTTC
TRBJ1-5 TRBD1 NA TRBV28 CASSPPNRGPSGNQPQHF TGTGCCAGCAGTCCCCCGAACAGGGGGCCCTCAGGCAATCAGCCCCAGCATTTT
TRBJ1-4 NA many TRBV20-1 CSASRQNEKLFF TGCAGTGCAAGCCGCCAGAATGAAAAACTGTTTTTT
TRBJ2-5 NA many TRBV28 CASSIGRQETQYF TGTGCCAGCAGTATCGGGAGACAAGAGACCCAGTACTTC
TRBJ1-6 TRBD1 many TRBV10-3 CAIRRQGGRYNSPLHF TGTGCCATCAGAAGACAGGGTGGTCGCTATAATTCACCCCTCCACTTT
TRBJ1-6 TRBD1 few TRBV3-1 CASSRLDRGKSPLHF TGTGCCAGCAGTCGACTGGACAGGGGTAAATCACCCCTCCACTTT
TRBJ2-7 TRBD1 NA TRBV6-1 CASPSPLTGGHEQYF TGTGCCAGTCCCAGCCCCTTGACAGGGGGACACGAGCAGTACTTC
TRBJ1-5 NA few TRBV2 CASTLTGTNQPQHF TGTGCCAGCACTCTCACAGGTACGAATCAGCCCCAGCATTTT
TRBJ1-1 NA NA TRBV10-3 CAISESRSAGSTEAFF TGTGCCATCAGTGAGTCGAGATCTGCGGGTTCGACTGAAGCTTTCTTT
TRBJ1-4 TRBD1 few TRBV4-1 CASSQGNGQGATNEKRFF TGCGCCAGCAGCCAAGGCAACGGACAGGGGGCAACTAATGAAAAACGGTTTTTT
TRBJ2-1 TRBD2 many TRBV5-1 CASSTGTSGSVEQFF TGCGCCAGCAGCACGGGGACTAGCGGGAGCGTTGAGCAGTTCTTC
TRBJ2-2 NA once TRBV5-1 CASRFSGNTGELFF TGCGCCAGCAGGTTTTCGGGGAACACCGGGGAGCTGTTTTTT
TRBJ2-7 TRBD2 NA TRBV19 CASSLAETTYEQYF TGTGCCAGTAGTCTAGCGGAAACTACCTACGAGCAGTACTTC
TRBJ2-5 TRBD2 NA TRBV7-2 CASSLASLSGTGYNEQYF TGTGCCAGCAGCCTAGCGTCTCTGAGCGGGACGGGATACAATGAGCAGTACTTC
TRBJ1-3 NA NA TRBV20-1 CSARWGNTIYF TGCAGTGCTAGATGGGGAAACACCATATATTTT
TRBJ1-2 NA few TRBV7-9 CASSPQGRGRGYTF TGTGCCAGCAGCCCCCAGGGGAGAGGTCGCGGCTACACCTTC
TRBJ1-4 NA few TRBV7-9 CASSLAFRSFEKLFF TGTGCCAGCAGCTTAGCCTTCAGGTCCTTTGAAAAACTGTTTTTT
TRBJ1-2 NA NA TRBV12-3/TRBV12-4 CASSITRRGGYTF TGTGCCAGCAGTATTACACGACGGGGTGGCTACACCTTC
TRBJ1-1 NA many TRBV20-1 CSATRANTEAFF TGCAGTGCTACCAGGGCCAACACTGAAGCTTTCTTT
TRBJ2-7 NA NA TRBV18 CASSPNGGSYEQYF TGTGCCAGCTCACCCAACGGGGGAAGCTACGAGCAGTACTTC
TRBJ2-3 NA NA TRBV3-1 CASSPGSLDTQYF TGTGCCAGCAGCCCCGGGTCACTAGATACGCAGTATTTT
TRBJ2-7 TRBD1 NA TRBV4-2 CASSQGTGGKEYF TGTGCCAGCAGCCAGGGTACAGGGGGTAAGGAGTACTTC
TRBJ2-7 TRBD1 NA TRBV28 CASSPTGTVYEQYF TGTGCCAGCAGTCCCACCGGGACAGTCTACGAGCAGTACTTC
TRBJ2-7 NA NA TRBV7-9 CASSRGVGFGEQYF TGTGCCAGCAGCAGGGGGGTGGGGTTTGGCGAGCAGTACTTC
TRBJ2-1 NA NA TRBV20-1 CSAGDLVPANEQFF TGCAGTGCTGGAGATCTTGTCCCCGCGAATGAGCAGTTCTTC
TRBJ1-1 NA few TRBV10-2 CASRRGGKNTEAFF TGCGCCAGCAGAAGGGGGGGGAAGAACACTGAAGCTTTCTTT
TRBJ2-1 TRBD2 NA TRBV12-3/TRBV12-4 CACSLAAGGPAEQFF TGTGCCTGCAGTTTAGCCGCGGGGGGGCCGGCTGAGCAGTTCTTC
TRBJ1-5 NA once TRBV20-1 CSASTGFGNQPQHF TGCAGTGCCTCGACAGGCTTCGGCAATCAGCCCCAGCATTTT
TRBJ2-1 TRBD2 NA TRBV29-1 CSVATASGGLYNEQFF TGCAGCGTGGCGACGGCTAGCGGGGGCCTCTACAATGAGCAGTTCTTC
TRBJ2-3 TRBD2 NA TRBV3-1 CASSPGTSGGRVVQYF TGTGCCAGCAGCCCCGGGACTAGCGGGGGCCGTGTTGTGCAGTATTTT
TRBJ2-1 NA NA TRBV25-1 CASSSQQCMNEQFF TGTGCCAGCAGTTCCCAACAGTGTATGAATGAGCAGTTCTTC
TRBJ2-3 NA NA TRBV29-1 CSVGEGDTQYF TGCAGCGTTGGCGAGGGAGATACGCAGTATTTT